This note documents a single T cell receptor beta chain sequence. The antigen it recognizes is unknown. No base quality values were provided; no much bigger clone lies one nucleotide off. The library was generated by PCR. Sequencing relied on an Illumina HiSeq 2500. Unique molecular identifiers were incorporated into TCR beta cDNA libraries to reduce PCR and sequencing biases. Per 1 to 10 million input T cells, some 500,000 cDNA molecules were obtained, such that each molecule approximated one T cell. The patient libraries were prepared and sequenced using the same protocol as the earlier healthy control dataset. Within a given batch, samples were prepared together, multiplexed and sequenced on the same HiSeq lane. The paper's data handling went like this. MIGEC was used to process the raw barcoded reads, and molecular identifier groups with only a single read were discarded before consensus assembly and CDR3 extraction. VDJtools was used for post-analysis of the clonotype tables, and diversity was normalized by down-sampling every dataset to the size of the smallest sample. Repertoire overlap clustering matched CDR3 amino acid but not nucleotide sequences to correct batch-related cross-sample contamination. The public sequencing data were trimmed at Q25 with fastp and processed into clonotypes with MiXCR by TCRdb, which kept only in-frame beta chains. Each record represents a unique CDR3 protein, reported with the most common genes and DNA among its rows. The V and J calls reflect TCRdb's pipeline rather than the authors' work. The sample includes 750,000 to 900,000 distinct CDR3 sequences, with roughly 46% observed a single time. The ten largest clones represent roughly 4.9% of the sample.

This sample was included in a study of post-analysis software for immune sequencing data (dated by TCRdb to 2014 to 2015). Notes on the research overall: The recorded disease courses included relapsing-remitting, secondary progressive and progressive-relapsing multiple sclerosis, and some patients had no subtype annotation. A subset of samples was prepared in parallel using single-end sample barcoding, then pooled and co-amplified after Illumina adapter ligation. The patient repertoires were set against roughly eleven previously published healthy control repertoires from donors whose ages ranged from about 6 to 25 years. The paper's findings and limits, for the study overall: The control group was slightly older than the multiple sclerosis patient group. Direct clustering with F measure showed strong co-clustering of samples prepared in the same batch, prompting a batch-effect correction. About five TRBV segments, including TRBV5-6, TRBV5-1 and TRBV20-1, were significantly more frequent in patients than controls. Multiple sclerosis patients had significantly lower normalized Chao1 diversity than controls, a result that suggests substantial peripheral T-cell clonal expansion.

To demonstrate the VDJtools post-analysis software, TCR beta repertoires were profiled from the peripheral blood of roughly 12 young patients with multiple sclerosis. Multiple sclerosis patients were children and adolescents aged roughly 6 to 16 years. CDR1 and CDR2 were assigned from the germline V gene (reference sequence) as SGHKS and YYEKEE. The CDR3 spans 16 residues, from the cysteine through the phenylalanine. The kept DNA is CDR3 alone, 48 bases in frame from the first base. V loses 0 bases of germline sequence and J loses 5 bases, and the interval between the two ends is 18 bases. The TCR sequence derives from a girl aged 10 to 17 with multiple sclerosis. Sequencing was done on a sample of blood. The rearranged chain carries TRBV5-5 and TRBJ2-7, with TRBD2 as a weak D call on 6 bases. The DNA is TGTGCCAGCAGCTTGGACGGGGGAGTGGGTCGGAACGAGCAGTACTTC. This gives the protein CASSLDGGVGRNEQYF.